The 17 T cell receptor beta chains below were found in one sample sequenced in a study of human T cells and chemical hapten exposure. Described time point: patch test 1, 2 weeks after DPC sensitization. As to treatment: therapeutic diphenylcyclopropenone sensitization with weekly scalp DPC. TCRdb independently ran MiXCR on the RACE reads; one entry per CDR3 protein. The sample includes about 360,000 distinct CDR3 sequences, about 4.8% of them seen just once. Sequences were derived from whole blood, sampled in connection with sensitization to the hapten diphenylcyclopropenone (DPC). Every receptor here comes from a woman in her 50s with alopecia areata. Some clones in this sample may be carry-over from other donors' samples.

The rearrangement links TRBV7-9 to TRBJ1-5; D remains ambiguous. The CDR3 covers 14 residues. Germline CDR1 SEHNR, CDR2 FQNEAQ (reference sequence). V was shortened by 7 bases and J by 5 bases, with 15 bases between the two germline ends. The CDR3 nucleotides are TGTGCCAGCACGAGGTCCACCGGCTATCAGCCCCAGCATTTT. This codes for CASTRSTGYQPQHF.

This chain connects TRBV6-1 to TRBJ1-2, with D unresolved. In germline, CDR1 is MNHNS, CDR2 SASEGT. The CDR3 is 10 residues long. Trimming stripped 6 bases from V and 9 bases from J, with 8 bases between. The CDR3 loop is CASRDESYTF. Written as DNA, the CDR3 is TGTGCCAGCAGAGATGAGAGCTACACCTTC.

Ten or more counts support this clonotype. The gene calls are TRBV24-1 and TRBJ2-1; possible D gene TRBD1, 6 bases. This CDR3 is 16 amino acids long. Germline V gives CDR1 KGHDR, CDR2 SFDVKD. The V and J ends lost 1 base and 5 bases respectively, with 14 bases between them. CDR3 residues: CATSDLGGPNDNEQFF. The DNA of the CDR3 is TGTGCCACCAGTGATTTAGGGGGTCCCAATGACAATGAGCAGTTCTTC.

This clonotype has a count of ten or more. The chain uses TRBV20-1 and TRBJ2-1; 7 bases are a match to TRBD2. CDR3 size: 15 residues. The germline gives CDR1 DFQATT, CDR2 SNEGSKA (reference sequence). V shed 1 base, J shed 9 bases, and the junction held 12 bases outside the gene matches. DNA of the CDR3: TGCAGTGCTAGAGGATCGGGGAGGGCCAGTGGTGAGCAGTTCTTC. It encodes CSARGSGRASGEQFF.

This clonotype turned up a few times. The CDR3 protein is CSVEGASGSLYNEQFF. For the CDR3, the DNA is TGCAGCGTTGAGGGGGCTAGCGGGAGCCTCTACAATGAGCAGTTCTTC. The chain couples TRBV29-1 to TRBJ2-1, with 10 nucleotides matching TRBD2. Germline V CDR1 and CDR2: SQVTM, ANQGSEA. CDR3 length equals 16 residues. V shed 3 bases, J shed 3 bases, and the junction held 8 bases outside the gene matches.

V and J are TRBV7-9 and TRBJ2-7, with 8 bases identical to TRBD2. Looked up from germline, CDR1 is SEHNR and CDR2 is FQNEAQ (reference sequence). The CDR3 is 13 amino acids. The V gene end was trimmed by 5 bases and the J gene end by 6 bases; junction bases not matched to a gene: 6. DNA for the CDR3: TGTGCCAGCAGCCCGTCGGGAGGGTTCGAGCAGTACTTC. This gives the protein CASSPSGGFEQYF.

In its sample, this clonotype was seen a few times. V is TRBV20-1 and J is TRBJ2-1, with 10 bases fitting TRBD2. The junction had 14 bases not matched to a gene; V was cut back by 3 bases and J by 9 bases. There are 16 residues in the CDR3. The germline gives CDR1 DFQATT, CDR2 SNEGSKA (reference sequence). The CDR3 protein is CSASSWEREGPGEQFF. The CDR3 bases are TGCAGTGCTAGCAGTTGGGAGCGGGAGGGCCCTGGTGAGCAGTTCTTC.

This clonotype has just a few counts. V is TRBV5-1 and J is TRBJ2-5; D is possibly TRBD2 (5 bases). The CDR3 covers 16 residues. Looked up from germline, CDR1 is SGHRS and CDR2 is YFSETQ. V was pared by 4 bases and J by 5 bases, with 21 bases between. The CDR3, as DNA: TGCGCCAGCAGCCCCGGGGTGGACGCCCGCGAGGAGACCCAGTACTTC. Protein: CASSPGVDAREETQYF.

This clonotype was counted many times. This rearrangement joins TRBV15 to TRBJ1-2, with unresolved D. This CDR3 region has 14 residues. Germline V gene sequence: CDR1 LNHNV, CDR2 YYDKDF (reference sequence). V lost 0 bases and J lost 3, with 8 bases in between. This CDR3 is CATSRDWADYGYTF. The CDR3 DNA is TGTGCCACCAGCAGAGATTGGGCGGACTATGGCTACACCTTC.

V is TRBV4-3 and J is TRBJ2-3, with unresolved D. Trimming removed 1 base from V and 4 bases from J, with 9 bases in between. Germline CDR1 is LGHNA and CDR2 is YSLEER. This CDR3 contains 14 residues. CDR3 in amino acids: CASSQVDGADTQYF. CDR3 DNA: TGCGCCAGCAGCCAAGTAGATGGGGCAGATACGCAGTATTTT.

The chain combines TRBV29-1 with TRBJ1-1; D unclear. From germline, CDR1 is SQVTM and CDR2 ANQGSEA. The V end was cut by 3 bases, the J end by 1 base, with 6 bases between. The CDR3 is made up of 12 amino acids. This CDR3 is CSVDDGNTEAFF. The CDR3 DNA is TGCAGCGTTGATGATGGGAACACTGAAGCTTTCTTT.

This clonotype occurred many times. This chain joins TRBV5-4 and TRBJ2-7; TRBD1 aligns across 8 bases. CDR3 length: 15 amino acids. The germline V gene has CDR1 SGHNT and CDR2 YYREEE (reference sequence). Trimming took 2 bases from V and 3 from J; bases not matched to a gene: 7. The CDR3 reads CASSLSLDRDYEQYF. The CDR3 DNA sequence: TGTGCCAGCAGCTTAAGTCTGGACAGGGACTACGAGCAGTACTTC.

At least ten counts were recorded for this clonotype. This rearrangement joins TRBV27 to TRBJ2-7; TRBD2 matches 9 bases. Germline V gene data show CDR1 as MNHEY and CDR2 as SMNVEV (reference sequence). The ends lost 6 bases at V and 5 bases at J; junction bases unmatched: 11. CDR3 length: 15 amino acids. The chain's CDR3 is CASSQRGGRADEQYF. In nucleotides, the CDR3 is TGTGCCAGCAGCCAGAGGGGCGGGAGGGCCGACGAGCAGTACTTC.

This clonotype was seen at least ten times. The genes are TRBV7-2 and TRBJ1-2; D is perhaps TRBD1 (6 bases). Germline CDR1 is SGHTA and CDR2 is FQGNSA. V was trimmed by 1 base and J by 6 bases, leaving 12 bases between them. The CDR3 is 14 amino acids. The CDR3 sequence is CASSLGQGRHGYTF. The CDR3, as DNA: TGTGCCAGCAGCTTAGGGCAGGGGCGTCATGGCTACACCTTC.

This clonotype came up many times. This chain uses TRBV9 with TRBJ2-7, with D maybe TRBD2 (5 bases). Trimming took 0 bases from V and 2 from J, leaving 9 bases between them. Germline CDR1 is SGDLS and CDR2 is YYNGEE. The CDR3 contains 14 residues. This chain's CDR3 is CASSVALGPYEQYF. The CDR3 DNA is TGTGCCAGCAGCGTAGCACTAGGGCCCTACGAGCAGTACTTC.

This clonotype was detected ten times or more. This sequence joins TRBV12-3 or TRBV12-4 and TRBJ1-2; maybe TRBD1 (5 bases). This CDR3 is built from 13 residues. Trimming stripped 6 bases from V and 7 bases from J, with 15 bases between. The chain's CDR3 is CASSRDPLGGYTF. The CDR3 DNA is TGTGCCAGCAGCCGGGACCCCTTGGGTGGCTACACCTTC.

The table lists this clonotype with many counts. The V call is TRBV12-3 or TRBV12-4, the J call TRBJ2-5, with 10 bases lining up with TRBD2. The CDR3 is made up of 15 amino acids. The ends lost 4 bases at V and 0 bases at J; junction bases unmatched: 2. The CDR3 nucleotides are TGTGCCAGCAGTTCTAGCGGGGGCCACCAAGAGACCCAGTACTTC. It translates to CASSSSGGHQETQYF.